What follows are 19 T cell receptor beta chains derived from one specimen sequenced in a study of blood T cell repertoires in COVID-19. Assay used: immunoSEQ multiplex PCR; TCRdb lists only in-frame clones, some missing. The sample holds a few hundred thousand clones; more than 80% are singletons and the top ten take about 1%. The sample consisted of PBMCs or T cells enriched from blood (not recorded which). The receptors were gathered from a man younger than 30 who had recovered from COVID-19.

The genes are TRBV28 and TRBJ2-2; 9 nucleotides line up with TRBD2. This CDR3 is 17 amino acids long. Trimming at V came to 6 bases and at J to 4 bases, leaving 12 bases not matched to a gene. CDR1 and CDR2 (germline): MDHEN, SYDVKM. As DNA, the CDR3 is TGTGCCAGCAGCCAAGTCCCGTCTAGCGGGACCACCGGGGAGCTGTTTTTT. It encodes CASSQVPSSGTTGELFF.

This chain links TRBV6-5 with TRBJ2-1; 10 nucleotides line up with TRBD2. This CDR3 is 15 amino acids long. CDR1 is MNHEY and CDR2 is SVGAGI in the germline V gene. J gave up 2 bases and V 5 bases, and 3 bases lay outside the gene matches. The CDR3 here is CASSRTSGTYNEQFF. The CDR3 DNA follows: TGTGCCAGCAGTCGGACTAGCGGAACCTACAATGAGCAGTTCTTC.

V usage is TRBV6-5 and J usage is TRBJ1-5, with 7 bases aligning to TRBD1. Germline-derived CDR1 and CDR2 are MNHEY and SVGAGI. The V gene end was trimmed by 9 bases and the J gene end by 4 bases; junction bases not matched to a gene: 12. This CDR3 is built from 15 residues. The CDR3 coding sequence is TGTGCCAGTTCGCGAGCCGGGACAGAGAATCAGCCCCAGCATTTT. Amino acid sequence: CASSRAGTENQPQHF.

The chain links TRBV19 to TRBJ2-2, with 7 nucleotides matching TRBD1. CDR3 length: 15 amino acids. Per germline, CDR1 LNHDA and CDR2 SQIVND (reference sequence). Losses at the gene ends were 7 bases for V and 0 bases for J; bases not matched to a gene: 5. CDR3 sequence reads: CASMTGTANTGELFF. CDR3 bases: TGTGCCAGTATGACGGGGACAGCGAACACCGGGGAGCTGTTTTTT.

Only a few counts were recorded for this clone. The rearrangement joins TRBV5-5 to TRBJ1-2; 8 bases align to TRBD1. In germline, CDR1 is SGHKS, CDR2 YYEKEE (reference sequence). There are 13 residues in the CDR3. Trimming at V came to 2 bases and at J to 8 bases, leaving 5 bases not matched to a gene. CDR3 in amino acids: CASSFQGAEGYTF. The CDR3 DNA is TGTGCCAGCAGCTTCCAGGGGGCGGAGGGCTACACCTTC.

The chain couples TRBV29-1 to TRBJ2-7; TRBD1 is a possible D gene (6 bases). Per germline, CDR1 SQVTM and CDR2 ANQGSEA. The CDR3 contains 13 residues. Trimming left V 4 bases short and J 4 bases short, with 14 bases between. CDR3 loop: CSVARGKSYEQYF. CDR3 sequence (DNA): TGCAGCGTTGCCAGGGGAAAGTCTTACGAGCAGTACTTC.

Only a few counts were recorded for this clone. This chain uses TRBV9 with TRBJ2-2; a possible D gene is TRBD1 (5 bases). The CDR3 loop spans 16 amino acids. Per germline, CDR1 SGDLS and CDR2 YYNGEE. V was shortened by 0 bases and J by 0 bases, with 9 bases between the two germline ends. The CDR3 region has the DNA TGTGCCAGCAGCGTAGGGGGCAAAACGAACACCGGGGAGCTGTTTTTT. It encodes CASSVGGKTNTGELFF.

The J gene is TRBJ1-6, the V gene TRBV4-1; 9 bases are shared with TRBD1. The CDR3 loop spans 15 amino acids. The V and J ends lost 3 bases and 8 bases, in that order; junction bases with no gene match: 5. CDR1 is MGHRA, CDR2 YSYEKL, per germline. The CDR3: CASSQDRGLDSPLHF. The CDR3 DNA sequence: TGCGCCAGCAGCCAGGACAGGGGCCTTGATTCACCCCTCCACTTT.

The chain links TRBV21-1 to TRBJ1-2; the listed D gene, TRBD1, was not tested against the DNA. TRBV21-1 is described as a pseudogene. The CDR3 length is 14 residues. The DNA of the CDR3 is TGTGCCAGCAGCAGTTCGGACAGTTTCTATGGCTACACCTTC. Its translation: CASSSSDSFYGYTF.

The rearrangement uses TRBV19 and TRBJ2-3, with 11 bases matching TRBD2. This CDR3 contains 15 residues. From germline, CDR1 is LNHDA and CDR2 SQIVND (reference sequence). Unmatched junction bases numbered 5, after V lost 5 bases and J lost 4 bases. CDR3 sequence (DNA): TGTGCCAGTAGTCTGGGACTAGCGGAGGCAGATACGCAGTATTTT. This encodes CASSLGLAEADTQYF.

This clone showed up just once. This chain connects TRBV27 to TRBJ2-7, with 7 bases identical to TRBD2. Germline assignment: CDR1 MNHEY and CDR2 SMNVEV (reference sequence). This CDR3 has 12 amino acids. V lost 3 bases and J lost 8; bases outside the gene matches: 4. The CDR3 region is CASSLGGTQQYF. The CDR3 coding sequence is TGTGCCAGCAGTTTGGGGGGGACGCAGCAGTACTTC.

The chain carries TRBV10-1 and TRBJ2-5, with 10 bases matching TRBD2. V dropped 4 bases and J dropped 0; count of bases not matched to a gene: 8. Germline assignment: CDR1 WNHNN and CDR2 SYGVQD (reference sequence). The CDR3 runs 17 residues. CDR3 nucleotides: TGCGCCAGCAGTGGTGAGCGGGGGGGAAACCACCAAGAGACCCAGTACTTC. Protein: CASSGERGGNHQETQYF.

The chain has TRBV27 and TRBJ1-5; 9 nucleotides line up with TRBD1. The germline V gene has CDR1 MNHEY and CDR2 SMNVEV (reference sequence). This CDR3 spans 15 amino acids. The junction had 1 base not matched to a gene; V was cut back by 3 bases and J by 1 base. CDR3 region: CASSFGTGSNQPQHF. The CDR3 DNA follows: TGTGCCAGCAGTTTCGGGACAGGGAGCAATCAGCCCCAGCATTTT.

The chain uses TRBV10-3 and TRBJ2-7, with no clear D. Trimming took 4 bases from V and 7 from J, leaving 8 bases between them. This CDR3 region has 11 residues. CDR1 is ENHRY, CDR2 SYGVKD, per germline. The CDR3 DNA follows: TGTGCCATCAGTGCAGGTCTTGAGCAGTACTTC. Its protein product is CAISAGLEQYF.

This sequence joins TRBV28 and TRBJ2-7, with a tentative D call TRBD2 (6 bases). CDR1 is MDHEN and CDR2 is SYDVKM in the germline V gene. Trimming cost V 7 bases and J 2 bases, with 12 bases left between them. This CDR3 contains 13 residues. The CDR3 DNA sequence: TGTGCCAGCACCCGGGGGAGAGCCTACGAGCAGTACTTC. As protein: CASTRGRAYEQYF.

The CDR3 sequence is CASSLASSGSDTQYF. CDR3 bases: TGTGCCAGCAGCTTGGCCTCTTCGGGGTCCGATACGCAGTATTTT. The rearrangement joins TRBV5-4 to TRBJ2-3; a possible D gene is TRBD2 (5 bases). V lost 0 bases and J 6 bases, leaving 14 bases between the germline ends. CDR3 length: 15 amino acids. Germline-derived CDR1 and CDR2 are SGHNT and YYREEE (reference sequence).

The CDR3, as DNA: TGTGCCAGCAGCGGGAGGGGACAGGGGTCCGGAGATACGCAGTATTTT. Its protein is CASSGRGQGSGDTQYF. The chain combines TRBV9 with TRBJ2-3; 10 positions agree with TRBD1. With 3 bases clipped from V and 5 bases from J, the junction kept 9 bases outside the gene matches. The CDR3 length is 16 residues. CDR1 is SGDLS and CDR2 is YYNGEE in the germline V gene.

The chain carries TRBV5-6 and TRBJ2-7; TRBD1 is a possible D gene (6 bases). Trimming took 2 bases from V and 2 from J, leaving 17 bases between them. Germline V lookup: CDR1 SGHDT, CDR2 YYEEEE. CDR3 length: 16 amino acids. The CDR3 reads CASSFASDSPTYEQYF. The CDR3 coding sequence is TGTGCCAGCAGCTTCGCTTCGGACAGCCCTACCTACGAGCAGTACTTC. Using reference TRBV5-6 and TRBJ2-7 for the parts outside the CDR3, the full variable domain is DAGVTQSPTHLIKTRGQQVTLRCSPKSGHDTVSWYQQALGQGPQFIFQYYEEEERQRGNFPDRFSGHQFPNYSSELNVNALLLGDSALYLCASSFASDSPTYEQYFGPGTRLTVT.

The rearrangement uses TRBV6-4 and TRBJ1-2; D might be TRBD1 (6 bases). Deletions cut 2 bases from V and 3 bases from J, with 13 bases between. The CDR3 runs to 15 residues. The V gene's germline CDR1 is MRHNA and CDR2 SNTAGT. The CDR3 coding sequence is TGTGCCAGCAGTGACGATGGACAGCCTCACTATGGCTACACCTTC. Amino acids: CASSDDGQPHYGYTF.